This TCR beta chain comes out of a study of human T cells and chemical hapten exposure listed by TCRdb under 2021. Regarding the study in general: For sensitization, 2% DPC in acetone was applied to an approximately 2 cm by approximately 2 cm area of upper inner arm skin. For TCR sequencing, blood came from 25 to 35 alopecia patients at anywhere from one to four time points (pre-sensitization, 2, 6 and 24 weeks). Libraries were pooled for sequencing, and per-sample TCR yields varied mainly because of small differences in library volumes within the pool. Patch testing on the upper back used Finn chambers containing 0.01% DPC, with scoring done after 6 days according to International Contact Dermatitis Research Group standards. This study followed changes in the peripheral blood TCR repertoire in vivo during primary and secondary sensitization of alopecia patients to the hapten diphenylcyclopropenone (DPC). Throughout the approximately 26-week study period, patients were also given weekly therapeutic DPC doses on the scalp. Blood samples were taken from patients before sensitization (week 0) and at 2, 6 and about 24 weeks after DPC sensitization. Alopecia areata with under or over 50% scalp involvement, alopecia totalis and alopecia universalis were represented in the patient cohort, which was mostly female. What the research found in general, with its limitations: Significantly more large CDR3 similarity clusters were formed by expanded TCRs than by pre-sensitization or healthy control sets, consistent with antigen-driven responses. Patch test score was positively correlated with the number of PT1 expanded TCRs, with significance at thresholds 8, 16 and 32 but not at 4. After repeated subsampling, the strength of the expansion versus patch-test correlation and the threshold at which it became significant changed. The number of TCRs above 1 in 1000 frequency did not change with DPC sensitization; there was no evidence of global repertoire structure alterations. Because every patient had alopecia, a presumed autoimmune disease, the patients' immune response might differ from that of healthy individuals.

For CDR1 and CDR2, the germline V gene lists MNHEY and SVGEGT. V drops 2 bases and J drops 9 bases, leaving 15 bases in between. The CDR3 spans 14 residues, from the cysteine through the phenylalanine. The entry retains the CDR3 DNA only, 42 bases that are in frame from base 1. To prepare the library, RACE was applied. The sequencer was a NextSeq 500. During library preparation, unique molecular identifiers were attached to individual cDNA molecules so that TCRs could be counted quantitatively and reproducibly. For every blood RNA sample, sequencing covered both the TCR alpha and TCR beta chains. In the paper's pipeline: Samples had a median of around 92,000 TCRs, with a range from about 20,000 to 690,600. V, J and CDR3 annotation of the TCR reads was carried out using the Decombinator software suite. To make PS versus PT1 abundance plots, every sample was subsampled to the same number of TCRs (28,000). Expanded TCRs were defined as absent before sensitization and observed at least eight times at the 2-week time point. TCRdb trimmed the raw reads at Q25, called clones with MiXCR and kept productive beta chains. Merged by CDR3 protein, the rows form single entries marked with the most common genes and DNA. TCRdb, not the authors, supplied the V and J calls. The sample table holds around 130,000 distinct CDR3 sequences, of which around 11% were seen once. In total, the top ten clones hold over 2% of the sample.

Many counts were recorded for this clonotype. Its antigen remains undetermined. One base away there is no much larger clone; base qualities are not given. Reading the label with the study, this specimen's time point is: patch test 3, about 24 weeks after DPC sensitization. The intended sense of this specimen's treatment or condition label: therapeutic diphenylcyclopropenone sensitization with weekly scalp DPC. At each patch-test visit, blood was drawn before the patch test was applied. To be eligible, patients had to be aged 18 to 70, diagnosed with alopecia and judged suitable for DPC therapy, while pregnant patients were excluded. Unfractionated whole blood was collected in Tempus Blood RNA tubes, and total RNA was extracted from that blood.

The sample in question was whole blood, obtained in connection with sensitization to the hapten diphenylcyclopropenone (DPC). The clonotype comes from a woman aged 45-65 years with alopecia areata. Some clones in this sample may be carry-over from other donors' samples. The chain was built from TRBV6-2 or TRBV6-3 and TRBJ2-3; perhaps TRBD2 is the D gene, with 5 bases matching. The nucleotides are TGTGCCAGCAGTTACAGAGCGGTGGGCGAAACGCAGTATTTT. This is translated as CASSYRAVGETQYF.